Given below is one T cell receptor (beta chain) in context. The V end was cut by 4 bases, the J end by 4 bases, with 6 bases between. Per germline, CDR1 SEHNR and CDR2 FQNEAQ (reference sequence). There are 12 residues in the CDR3. TCRdb's copy holds only in-frame clones and misses some; the assay was immunoSEQ multiplex PCR. This table has 85,000 to 110,000 clones, roughly nine tenths appearing once. These data come from a study of T cell changes during pregnancy in multiple sclerosis. Sample: peripheral blood, taken after pregnancy. This receptor was identified in a female donor with multiple sclerosis, enrolled in a pregnancy study. The chain recombines TRBV7-9 with TRBJ2-3; no definite D call. CDR3 in DNA: TGTGCCAGCAGCTGGGCCTCAGATACGCAGTATTTT. Translating it yields CASSWASDTQYF.